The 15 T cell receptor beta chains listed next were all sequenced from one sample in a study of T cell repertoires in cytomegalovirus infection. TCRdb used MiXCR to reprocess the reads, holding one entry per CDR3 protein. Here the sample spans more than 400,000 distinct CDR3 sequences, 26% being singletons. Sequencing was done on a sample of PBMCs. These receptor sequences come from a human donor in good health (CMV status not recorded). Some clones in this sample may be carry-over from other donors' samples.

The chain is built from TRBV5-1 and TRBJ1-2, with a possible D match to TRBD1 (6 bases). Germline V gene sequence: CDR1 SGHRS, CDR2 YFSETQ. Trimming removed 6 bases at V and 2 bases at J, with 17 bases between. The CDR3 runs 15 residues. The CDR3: CASNIGGERNYGYTF. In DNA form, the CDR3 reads TGCGCCAGCAACATAGGGGGAGAGAGAAACTATGGCTACACCTTC.

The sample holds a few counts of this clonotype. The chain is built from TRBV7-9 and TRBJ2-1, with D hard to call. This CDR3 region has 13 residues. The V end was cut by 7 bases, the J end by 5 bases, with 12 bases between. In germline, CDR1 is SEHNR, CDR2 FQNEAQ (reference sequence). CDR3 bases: TGTGCCAGCACCAAGCCGCCAAACAATGAGCAGTTCTTC. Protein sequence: CASTKPPNNEQFF.

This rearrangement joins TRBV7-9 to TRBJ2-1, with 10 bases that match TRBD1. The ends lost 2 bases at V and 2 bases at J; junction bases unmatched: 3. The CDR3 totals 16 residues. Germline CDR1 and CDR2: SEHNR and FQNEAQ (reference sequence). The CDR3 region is CASSLKGQGAYNEQFF. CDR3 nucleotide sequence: TGTGCCAGCAGCTTAAAAGGACAGGGGGCCTACAATGAGCAGTTCTTC.

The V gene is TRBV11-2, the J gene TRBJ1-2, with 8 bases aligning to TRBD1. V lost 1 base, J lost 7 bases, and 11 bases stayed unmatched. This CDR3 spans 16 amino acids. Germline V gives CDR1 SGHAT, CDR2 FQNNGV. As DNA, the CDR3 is TGTGCCAGCAGCTTAGGCGTCAGGGGGCGCTTAGGTGGCTACACCTTC. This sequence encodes CASSLGVRGRLGGYTF.

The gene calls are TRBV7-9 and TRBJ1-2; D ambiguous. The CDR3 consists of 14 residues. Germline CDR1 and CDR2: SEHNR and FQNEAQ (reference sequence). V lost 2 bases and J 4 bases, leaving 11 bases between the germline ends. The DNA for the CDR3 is TGTGCCAGCAGCTTATCCAGGTTGGGCTATGGCTACACCTTC. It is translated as CASSLSRLGYGYTF. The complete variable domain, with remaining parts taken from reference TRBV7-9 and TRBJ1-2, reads DTGVSQNPRHKITKRGQNVTFRCDPISEHNRLYWYRQTLGQGPEFLTYFQNEAQLEKSRLLSDRFSAERPKGSFSTLEIQRTEQGDSAMYLCASSLSRLGYGYTFGSGTRLTVV.

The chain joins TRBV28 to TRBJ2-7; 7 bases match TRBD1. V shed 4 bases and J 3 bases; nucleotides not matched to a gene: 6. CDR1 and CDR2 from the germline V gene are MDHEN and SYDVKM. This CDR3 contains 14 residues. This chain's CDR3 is CASSYVTGSYEQYF. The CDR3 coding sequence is TGTGCCAGCAGTTATGTGACAGGGAGCTACGAGCAGTACTTC.

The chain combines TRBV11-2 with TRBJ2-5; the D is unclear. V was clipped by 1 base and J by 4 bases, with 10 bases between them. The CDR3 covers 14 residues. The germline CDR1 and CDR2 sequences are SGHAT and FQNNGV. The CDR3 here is CASSLVAMVETQYF. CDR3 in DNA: TGTGCCAGCAGCTTAGTGGCCATGGTAGAGACCCAGTACTTC.

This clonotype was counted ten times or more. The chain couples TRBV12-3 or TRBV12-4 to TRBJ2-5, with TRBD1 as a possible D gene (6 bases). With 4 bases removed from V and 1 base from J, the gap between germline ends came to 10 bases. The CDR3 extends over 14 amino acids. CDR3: CASSSGQFQETQYF. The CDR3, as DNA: TGTGCCAGCAGTTCCGGACAGTTCCAAGAGACCCAGTACTTC.

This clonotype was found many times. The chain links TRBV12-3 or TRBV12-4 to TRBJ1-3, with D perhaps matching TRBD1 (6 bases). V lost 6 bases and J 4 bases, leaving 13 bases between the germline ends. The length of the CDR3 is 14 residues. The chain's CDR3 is CASSLGGPGNTIYF. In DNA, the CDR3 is TGTGCCAGCAGCCTCGGGGGGCCGGGAAACACCATATATTTT.

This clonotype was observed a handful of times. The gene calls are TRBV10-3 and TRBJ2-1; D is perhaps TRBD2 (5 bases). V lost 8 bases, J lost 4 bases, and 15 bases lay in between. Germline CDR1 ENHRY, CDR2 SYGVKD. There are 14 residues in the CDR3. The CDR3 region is CAIGSPLSYNEQFF. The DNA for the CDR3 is TGTGCCATCGGGAGCCCCCTAAGTTACAATGAGCAGTTCTTC.

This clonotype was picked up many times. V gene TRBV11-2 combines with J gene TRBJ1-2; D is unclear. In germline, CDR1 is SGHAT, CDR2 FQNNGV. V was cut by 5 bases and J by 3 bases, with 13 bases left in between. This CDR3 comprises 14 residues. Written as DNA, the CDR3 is TGTGCCAGCAGCCCGGAAGCCCGTGACTATGGCTACACCTTC. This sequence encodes CASSPEARDYGYTF.

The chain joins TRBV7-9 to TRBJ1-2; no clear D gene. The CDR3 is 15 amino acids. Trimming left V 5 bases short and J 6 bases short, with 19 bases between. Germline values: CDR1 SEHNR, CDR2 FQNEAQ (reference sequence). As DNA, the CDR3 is TGTGCCAGCAGCCCAATTGGGGATCTTACGGATGGCTACACCTTC. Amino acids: CASSPIGDLTDGYTF.

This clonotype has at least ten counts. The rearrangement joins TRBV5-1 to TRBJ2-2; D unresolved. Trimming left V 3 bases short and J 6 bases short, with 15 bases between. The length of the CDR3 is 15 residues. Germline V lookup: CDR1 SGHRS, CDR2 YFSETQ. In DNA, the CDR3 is TGCGCCAGCAGCTCAGACCCGGGTACAGCCGGGGAGCTGTTTTTT. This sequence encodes CASSSDPGTAGELFF.

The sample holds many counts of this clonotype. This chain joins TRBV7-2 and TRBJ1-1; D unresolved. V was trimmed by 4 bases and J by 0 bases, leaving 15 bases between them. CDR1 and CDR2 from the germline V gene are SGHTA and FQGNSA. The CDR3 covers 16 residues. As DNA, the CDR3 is TGTGCCAGCAGCTCCCCCGCGGGGATCATGAACACTGAAGCTTTCTTT. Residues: CASSSPAGIMNTEAFF.

The CDR3 region is CASTLGRETQYF. CDR3 bases: TGTGCCAGCACCTTGGGGAGGGAGACCCAGTACTTC. The chain recombines TRBV6-6 with TRBJ2-5, with TRBD2 as a possible D gene (6 bases). The germline gives CDR1 MNHNY, CDR2 SVGAGI (reference sequence). V lost 7 bases and J 5 bases, leaving 11 bases between the germline ends. The CDR3 length is 12 residues.